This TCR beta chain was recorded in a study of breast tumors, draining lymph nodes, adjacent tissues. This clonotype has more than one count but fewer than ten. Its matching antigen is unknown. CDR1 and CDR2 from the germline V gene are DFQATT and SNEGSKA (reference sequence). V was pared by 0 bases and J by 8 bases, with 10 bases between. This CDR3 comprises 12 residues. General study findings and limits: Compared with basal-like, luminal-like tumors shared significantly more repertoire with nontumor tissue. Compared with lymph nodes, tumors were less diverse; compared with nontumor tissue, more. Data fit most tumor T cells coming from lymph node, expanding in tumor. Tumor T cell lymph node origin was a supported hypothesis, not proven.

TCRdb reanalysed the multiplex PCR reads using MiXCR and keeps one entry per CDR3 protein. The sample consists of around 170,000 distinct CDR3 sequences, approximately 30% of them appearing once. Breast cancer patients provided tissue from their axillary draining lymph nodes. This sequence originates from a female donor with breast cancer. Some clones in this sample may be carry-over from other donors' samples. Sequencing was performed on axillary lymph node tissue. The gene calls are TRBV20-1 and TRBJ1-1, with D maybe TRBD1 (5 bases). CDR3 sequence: CSAREGGWEAFF. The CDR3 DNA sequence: TGCAGTGCTAGAGAGGGGGGTTGGGAAGCTTTCTTT.